This TCR beta chain emerged from a study of control samples from healthy donors and cancer patients. Sequencing used immunoSEQ multiplex PCR; TCRdb keeps in-frame clones, though not all of them. Among approximately 94,000 clones, more than 85% were seen once, and the ten largest hold 0.92%. This CDR3 region has 14 residues. CDR1 SGHRS and CDR2 YFSETQ come from the germline V gene. The V segment lost 5 bases and the J segment 4 bases; nucleotides outside the gene matches: 5. The sequence derives from a woman aged 25 to 39 in good health. The sequenced sample was blood. This chain uses TRBV5-1 with TRBJ1-2, with 10 bases identical to TRBD1. In DNA, the CDR3 is TGCGCCAGCAGTCCCGGGACAGGGGTCTATGGCTACACCTTC. Translation gives CASSPGTGVYGYTF.